The sequence of this T cell receptor (beta chain) was determined in a study of cytomegalovirus exposure and HLA in healthy donors. The study's findings and limits: High sensitivity and specificity were reportedly achieved when the classifier diagnosed cytomegalovirus status. Reports state that TCR beta sequences accurately predicted most subjects' HLA-A and HLA-B alleles.

Amplification used 60 Vbeta primers and 13 Jbeta primers. Source study methods: Roughly 83 million unique TCR beta chains, roughly 11 million of them shared, were counted by a later analysis. Libraries were prepared by immunoSEQ multiplex PCR; TCRdb keeps only in-frame clonotypes and omits some of them. V, J and clone size are taken as reported in that table, and D and trimming were inferred from the DNA itself. The sample records about 180,000 clones, around 80% being singletons. The CDR3 spans 15 residues. The germline V and J ends were trimmed by 4 bases and 9 bases, with 19 bases remaining between them. Germline V lookup: CDR1 GTSNPN, CDR2 SVGIG (reference sequence). Points on this clone: Its specificity is not known.

The sequenced sample was PBMCs. The gene calls are TRBV30 and TRBJ1-6; tentative D call: TRBD1 (5 bases). The sequence came from a man aged 18 to 30 in good health and CMV-seronegative. The CDR3 region has the DNA TGTGCCTGGACTAGAGGGGTGGGGGGAACTTCACCCCTCCACTTT. It is translated as CAWTRGVGGTSPLHF.